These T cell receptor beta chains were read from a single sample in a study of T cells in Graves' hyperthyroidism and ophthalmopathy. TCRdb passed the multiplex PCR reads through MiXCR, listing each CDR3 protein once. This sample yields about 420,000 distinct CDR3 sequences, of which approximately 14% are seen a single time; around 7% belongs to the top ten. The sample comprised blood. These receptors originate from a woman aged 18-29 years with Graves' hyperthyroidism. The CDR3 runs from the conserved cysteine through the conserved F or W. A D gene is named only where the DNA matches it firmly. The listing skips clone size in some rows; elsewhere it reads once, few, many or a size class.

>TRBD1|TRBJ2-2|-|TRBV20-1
CSARYPGGTGELFF
TGCAGTGCTAGATATCCAGGGGGCACCGGGGAGCTGTTTTTT
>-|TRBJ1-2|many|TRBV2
CAYEDSLSYGYTF
TGTGCTTATGAGGACTCCTTGAGCTATGGCTACACCTTC
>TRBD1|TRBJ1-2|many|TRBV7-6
CASSLTGTRPDGYTF
TGTGCCAGCAGCTTGACAGGGACCCGCCCTGACGGCTACACCTTC
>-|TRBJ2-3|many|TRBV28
CASSSGPIYTDTQYF
TGTGCCAGCAGCTCCGGTCCCATATACACAGATACGCAGTATTTT
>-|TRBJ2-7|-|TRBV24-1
CATSGVNTYEQYF
TGTGCCACCAGTGGGGTCAACACCTACGAGCAGTACTTC
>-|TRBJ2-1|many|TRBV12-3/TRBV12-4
CASSPDPGTGDYNEQFF
TGTGCCAGCAGTCCAGACCCCGGGACTGGAGATTACAATGAGCAGTTCTTC
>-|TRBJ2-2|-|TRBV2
CASSGTSDLDTGELFF
TGTGCCAGCAGTGGGACGTCGGATTTGGACACCGGGGAGCTGTTTTTT
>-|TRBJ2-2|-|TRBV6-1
CASSVGPQTGELFF
TGTGCCAGCAGTGTGGGACCCCAGACCGGGGAGCTGTTTTTT
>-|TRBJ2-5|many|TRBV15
CATSRPGREETQYF
TGTGCCACCAGCAGACCGGGTCGCGAAGAGACCCAGTACTTC
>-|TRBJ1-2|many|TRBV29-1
CSVERVGGYTF
TGCAGCGTTGAGAGGGTGGGTGGCTACACCTTC
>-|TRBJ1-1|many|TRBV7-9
CASTPDIENTEAFF
TGTGCCAGCACCCCGGACATAGAGAACACTGAAGCTTTCTTT
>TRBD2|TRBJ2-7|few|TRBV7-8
CASSKLAGGYEQYF
TGTGCCAGCAGCAAACTAGCGGGTGGCTACGAGCAGTACTTC
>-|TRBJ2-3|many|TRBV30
CAWSRLDSTDTQYF
TGTGCCTGGAGTCGACTAGATAGCACAGATACGCAGTATTTT
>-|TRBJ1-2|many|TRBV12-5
CASGLDWAGYTF
TGTGCTAGTGGTTTGGATTGGGCTGGCTACACCTTC
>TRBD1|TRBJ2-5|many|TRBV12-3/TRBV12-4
CASSRGTGGETQYF
TGTGCCAGCAGCCGTGGAACAGGGGGAGAGACCCAGTACTTC
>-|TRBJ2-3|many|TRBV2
CASATDYTQYF
TGTGCCAGTGCGACGGACTATACGCAGTATTTT
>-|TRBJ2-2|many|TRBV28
CASSFRLRRSTGELFF
TGTGCCAGCAGTTTCCGGCTACGCAGATCCACCGGGGAGCTGTTTTTT
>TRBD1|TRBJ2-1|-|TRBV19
CASSTPRTGKDEQFF
TGTGCCAGTAGTACCCCTCGGACAGGGAAGGATGAGCAGTTCTTC
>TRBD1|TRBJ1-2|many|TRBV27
CASSSHDRGYGYTF
TGTGCCAGCAGTTCCCATGACAGGGGTTATGGCTACACCTTC
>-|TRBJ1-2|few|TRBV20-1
CSAGLDGLYGYTF
TGCAGTGCTGGACTGGACGGTCTCTATGGCTACACCTTC
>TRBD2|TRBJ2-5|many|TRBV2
CASRRDSGAGETQYF
TGTGCCAGCAGGAGGGATAGCGGGGCGGGTGAGACCCAGTACTTC
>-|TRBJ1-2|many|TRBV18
CASSSRQEYGYTF
TGTGCCAGCTCAAGCAGACAGGAGTATGGCTACACCTTC
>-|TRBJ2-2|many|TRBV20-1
CSARGRTYTGELFF
TGCAGTGCTAGAGGTCGGACCTACACCGGGGAGCTGTTTTTT
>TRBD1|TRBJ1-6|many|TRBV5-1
CATTGVGPPLHF
TGCGCCACCACAGGGGTTGGGCCACCCCTCCACTTT
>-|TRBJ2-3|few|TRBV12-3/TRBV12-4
CASSLASRATSTDTQYF
TGTGCCAGCAGTTTAGCGAGTCGAGCGACTAGCACAGATACGCAGTATTTT
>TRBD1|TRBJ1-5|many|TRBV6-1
CASSPTGNQPQHF
TGTGCCAGCTCACCGACAGGGAATCAGCCCCAGCATTTT
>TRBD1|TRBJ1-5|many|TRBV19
CASDRGHRNSNQPQHF
TGTGCCTCAGACAGGGGACACCGCAATAGCAATCAGCCCCAGCATTTT
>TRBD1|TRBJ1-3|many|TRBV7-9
CASSLAGQGARGIYF
TGTGCCAGCAGCCTGGCAGGACAGGGTGCACGAGGCATATATTTT
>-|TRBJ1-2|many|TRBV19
CASMKSDTGGYTF
TGTGCCAGTATGAAATCGGACACCGGTGGCTACACCTTC
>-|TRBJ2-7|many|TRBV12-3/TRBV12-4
CASSLRTSYEQYF
TGTGCCAGCAGTTTACGCACCTCCTACGAGCAGTACTTC
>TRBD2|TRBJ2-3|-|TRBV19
CASSNLRGGADTQYF
TGTGCCAGTAGTAACCTCCGCGGGGGGGCGGATACGCAGTATTTT
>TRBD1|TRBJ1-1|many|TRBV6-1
CASRPGQGTSNTEAFF
TGTGCCAGCAGACCAGGACAGGGGACGTCAAACACTGAAGCTTTCTTT
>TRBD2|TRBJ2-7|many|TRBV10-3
CAISDWGGSYEQYF
TGTGCCATCAGTGACTGGGGGGGGTCCTACGAGCAGTACTTC
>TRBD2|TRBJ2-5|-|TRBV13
CASSGRTSGGAWETQYF
TGTGCCAGCAGCGGTAGGACTAGCGGGGGGGCCTGGGAGACCCAGTACTTC
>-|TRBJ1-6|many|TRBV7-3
CASSLEAFGSPLHF
TGTGCCAGCAGCTTAGAGGCCTTTGGTTCACCCCTCCACTTT
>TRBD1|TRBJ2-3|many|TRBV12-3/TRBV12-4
CASTTGGSTDTQYF
TGTGCCAGCACGACAGGGGGATCCACAGATACGCAGTATTTT
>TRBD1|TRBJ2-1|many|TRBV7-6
CASSSGGAYNEQFF
TGTGCCAGCAGCTCAGGGGGCGCCTACAATGAGCAGTTCTTC
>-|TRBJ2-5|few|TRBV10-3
CANQGGEQETQYF
TGTGCCAACCAGGGGGGGGAACAAGAGACCCAGTACTTC
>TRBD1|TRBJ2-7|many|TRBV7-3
CASSRDRDHEQYF
TGTGCCAGCAGCCGGGACAGGGATCACGAGCAGTACTTC
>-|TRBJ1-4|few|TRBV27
CASKLPGGNEKLFF
TGTGCCAGCAAACTCCCGGGGGGGAATGAAAAACTGTTTTTT
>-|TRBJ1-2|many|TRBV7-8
CASSLALTASRGGYTF
TGTGCCAGCAGCTTAGCGCTGACAGCCTCTAGGGGCGGCTACACCTTC
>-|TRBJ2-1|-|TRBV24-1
CASSPRESYNEQFF
TGTGCCAGCAGCCCAAGGGAGTCCTACAATGAGCAGTTCTTC
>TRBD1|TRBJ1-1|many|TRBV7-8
CASSLYRGRTEAFF
TGTGCCAGCAGCCTTTACAGGGGAAGGACTGAAGCTTTCTTT
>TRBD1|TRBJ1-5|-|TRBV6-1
CASSGTGTGLANQPQHF
TGTGCCAGCAGTGGAACCGGGACAGGTTTAGCCAATCAGCCCCAGCATTTT
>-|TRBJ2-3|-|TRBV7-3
CASSSTGRETDTQYF
TGTGCCAGCAGCTCGACAGGGAGGGAGACAGATACGCAGTATTTT
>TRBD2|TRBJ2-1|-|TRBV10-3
CATALAGANEQFF
TGTGCCACCGCCCTAGCGGGAGCCAATGAGCAGTTCTTC
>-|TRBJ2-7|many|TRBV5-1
CASSLRGPGIYEQYF
TGCGCCAGCAGCTTGCGGGGGCCGGGAATCTACGAGCAGTACTTC
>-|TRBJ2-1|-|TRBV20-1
CSAVGPSYNEQFF
TGCAGTGCTGTGGGGCCCTCCTACAATGAGCAGTTCTTC
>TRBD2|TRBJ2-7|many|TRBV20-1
CSAISGGNSYEQYF
TGCAGTGCGATTAGCGGGGGGAACTCCTACGAGCAGTACTTC
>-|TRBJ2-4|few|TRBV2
CASSLDSLAKNIQYF
TGTGCCAGCAGCCTAGACAGTTTAGCCAAAAACATTCAGTACTTC
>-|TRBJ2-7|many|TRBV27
CASEPSQEDKSYEQYF
TGTGCCAGCGAACCCTCCCAGGAGGACAAATCCTACGAGCAGTACTTC